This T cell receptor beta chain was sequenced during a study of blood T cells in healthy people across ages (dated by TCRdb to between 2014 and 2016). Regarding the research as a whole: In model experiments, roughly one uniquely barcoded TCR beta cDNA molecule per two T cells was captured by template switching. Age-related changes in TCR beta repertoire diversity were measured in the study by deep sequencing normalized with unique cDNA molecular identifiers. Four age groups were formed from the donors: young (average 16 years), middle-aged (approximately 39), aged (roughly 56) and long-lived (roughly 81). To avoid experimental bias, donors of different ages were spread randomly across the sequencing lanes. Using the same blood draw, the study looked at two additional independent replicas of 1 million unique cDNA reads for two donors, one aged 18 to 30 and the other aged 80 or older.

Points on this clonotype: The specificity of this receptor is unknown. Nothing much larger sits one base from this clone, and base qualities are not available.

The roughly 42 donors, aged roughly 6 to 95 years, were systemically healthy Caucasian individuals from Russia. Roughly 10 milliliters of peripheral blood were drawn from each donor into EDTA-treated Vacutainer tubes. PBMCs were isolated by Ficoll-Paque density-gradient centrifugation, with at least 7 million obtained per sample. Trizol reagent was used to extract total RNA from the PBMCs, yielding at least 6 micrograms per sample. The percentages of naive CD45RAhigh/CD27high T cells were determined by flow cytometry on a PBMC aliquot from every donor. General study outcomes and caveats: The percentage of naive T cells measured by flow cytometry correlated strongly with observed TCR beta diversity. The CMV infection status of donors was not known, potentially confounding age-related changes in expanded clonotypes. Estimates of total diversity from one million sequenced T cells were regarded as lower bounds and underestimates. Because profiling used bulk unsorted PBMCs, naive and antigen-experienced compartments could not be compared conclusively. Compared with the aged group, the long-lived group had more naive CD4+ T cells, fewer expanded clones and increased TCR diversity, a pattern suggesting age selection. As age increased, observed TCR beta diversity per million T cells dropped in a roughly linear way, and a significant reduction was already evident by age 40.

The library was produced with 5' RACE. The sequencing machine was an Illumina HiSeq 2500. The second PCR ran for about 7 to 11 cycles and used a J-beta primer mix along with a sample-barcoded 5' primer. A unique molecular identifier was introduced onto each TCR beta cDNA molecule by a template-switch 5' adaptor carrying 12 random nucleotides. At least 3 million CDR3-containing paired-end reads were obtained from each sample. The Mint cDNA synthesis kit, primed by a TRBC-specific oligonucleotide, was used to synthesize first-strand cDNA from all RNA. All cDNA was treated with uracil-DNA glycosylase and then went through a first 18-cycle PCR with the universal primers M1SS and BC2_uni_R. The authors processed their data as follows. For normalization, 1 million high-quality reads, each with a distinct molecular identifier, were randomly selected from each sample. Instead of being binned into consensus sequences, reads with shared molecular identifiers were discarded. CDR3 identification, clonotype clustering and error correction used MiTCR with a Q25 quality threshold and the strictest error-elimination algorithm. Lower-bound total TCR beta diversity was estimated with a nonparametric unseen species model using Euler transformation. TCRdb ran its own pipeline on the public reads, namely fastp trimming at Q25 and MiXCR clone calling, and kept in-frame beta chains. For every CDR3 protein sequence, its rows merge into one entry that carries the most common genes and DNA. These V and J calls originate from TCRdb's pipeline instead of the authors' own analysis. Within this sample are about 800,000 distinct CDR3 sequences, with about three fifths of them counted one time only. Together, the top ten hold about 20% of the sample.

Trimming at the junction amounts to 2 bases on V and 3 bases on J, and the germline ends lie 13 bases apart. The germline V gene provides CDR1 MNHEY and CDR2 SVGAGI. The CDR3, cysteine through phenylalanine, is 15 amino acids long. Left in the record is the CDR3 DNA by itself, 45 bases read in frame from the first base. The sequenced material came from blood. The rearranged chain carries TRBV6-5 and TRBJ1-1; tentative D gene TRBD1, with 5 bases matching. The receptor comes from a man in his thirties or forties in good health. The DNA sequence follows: TGTGCCAGCAGTTACACGGGACTCAGATACACTGAAGCTTTCTTT. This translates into CASSYTGLRYTEAFF.